The rows below give T cell receptor beta chains drawn from one sample of a study of blood T cell repertoires in COVID-19. Data came from immunoSEQ multiplex PCR; TCRdb stores just in-frame clones and leaves some out. The table includes about 300,000 clones, 70% to 90% detected once. Sequenced material: PBMCs or T cells enriched from blood (not recorded which). The receptors were sampled from a woman in her 30s who had recovered from COVID-19. The CDR3 runs from the conserved cysteine through the conserved F or W. D genes are given only for firm matches. Size tells how often a clone was seen (once, few, many) or the class of an expanded clone, and some rows leave it out.

D	size	V	J	DNA	CDR3
.	.	TRBV5-4	TRBJ1-2	TGTGCCAGCAGCGCGGACAGCCATGGCTACACCTTC	CASSADSHGYTF
TRBD2	.	TRBV6-6	TRBJ2-1	TGTGCCAGCAGTCCTGCAGCGGGAGTCTCCTACAATGAGCAGTTCTTC	CASSPAAGVSYNEQFF
TRBD1	once	TRBV10-3	TRBJ2-1	TGTGCCATCAGTGGGAGACAGGGGGTCTCCTACAATGAGCAGTTCTTC	CAISGRQGVSYNEQFF
.	.	TRBV30	TRBJ1-1	TGTGCCTGGAGTGGGACTCTCACTGAAGCTTTCTTT	CAWSGTLTEAFF
.	.	TRBV24-1	TRBJ1-2	TGTGCCACCAGTGATTCCGGCTATGGCTACACCTTC	CATSDSGYGYTF
.	.	TRBV7-2	TRBJ1-2	TGTGCCAGCAGCTTAGGGGCCGGGGCGGGAGGAAAGTATTACTATGGCTACACCTTC	CASSLGAGAGGKYYYGYTF
TRBD1	.	TRBV15	TRBJ2-7	TGTGCCACCAGCAGAACTGGGACAGTGAAACCCGAGCAGTACTTC	CATSRTGTVKPEQYF
.	.	TRBV19	TRBJ2-5	TGTGCCAGTAGGTCGCAAGGGGCGGTAGAGACCCAGTACTTC	CASRSQGAVETQYF
TRBD1	.	TRBV29-1	TRBJ2-7	TGCAGCGTTGATCAACACGGCAGGGGGAACCTATTGGAGCAGTACTTC	CSVDQHGRGNLLEQYF
TRBD2	.	TRBV9	TRBJ2-7	TGTGCCAGCAGCGCCCGGGGGGGGTCCCCCTCCTACGAGCAGTACTTC	CASSARGGSPSYEQYF
.	.	TRBV6-5	TRBJ1-5	TGTGCCAGCAGTTACGGGGCCCTGGGGCCCCAGCATTTT	CASSYGALGPQHF
.	.	TRBV15	TRBJ2-7	TGTGCCACCAGCAGAGATACTTACGAGCAGTACTTC	CATSRDTYEQYF
TRBD1	.	TRBV5-8	TRBJ2-1	TGTGCCAGCAGCACGGGACAGAGCTCCTACAATGAGCAGTTCTTC	CASSTGQSSYNEQFF
.	once	TRBV12-5	TRBJ2-5	TGTGCTAGTGGTTTCTCGGTCCAAGAGACCCAGTACTTC	CASGFSVQETQYF
TRBD1	once	TRBV25-1	TRBJ2-2	TGTGCCAGCAGCCCGGGACAGCCCACCGGGGAGCTGTTTTTT	CASSPGQPTGELFF
TRBD2	.	TRBV28	TRBJ2-1	TGTGCCAGCAGTCCCCAGCCGGGGCGGGGGGCCAATGAGCAGTTCTTC	CASSPQPGRGANEQFF
.	.	TRBV19	TRBJ2-4	TGTGCCAGTAGTATGCAGGACACCCTTTTCAAAAACATTCAGTACTTC	CASSMQDTLFKNIQYF
.	.	TRBV2	TRBJ1-2	TGTGCCAGCAGTCTCAGGCGGACAGATCTAGCCTACGGCTACACCTTC	CASSLRRTDLAYGYTF
TRBD1	.	TRBV7-8	TRBJ2-7	TGTGCCAGCAGCTTATTTGCGGGACAGGGGGTTTCCTACGAGCAGTACTTC	CASSLFAGQGVSYEQYF
TRBD1	once	TRBV7-3	TRBJ2-1	TGTGCCAGCAGCTCGGGGACAGCCGGCGGTGAGCAGTTCTTC	CASSSGTAGGEQFF
.	once	TRBV6-5	TRBJ1-4	TGTGCCAGCCCGAGGAGACCTGGAAAACTGTTTTTT	CASPRRPGKLFF
.	.	TRBV5-1	TRBJ1-4	TGCGCCAGCAGCTTGCGCAGTAATGAAAAACTGTTTTTT	CASSLRSNEKLFF
TRBD1	.	TRBV9	TRBJ1-1	TGTGCCAGCAGCGTAGCTGGACAGGGAGGGGGCACTGAAGCTTTCTTT	CASSVAGQGGGTEAFF
.	.	TRBV19	TRBJ1-3	TGTGCCAGTAGTATTGCCCGGAGCTCTGGAAACACCATATATTTT	CASSIARSSGNTIYF
TRBD2	.	TRBV3-1/TRBV3-2	TRBJ2-5	TGTGCCAGCAGCCAAGATGGGACTAGGGTTGTGGAGACCCAGTACTTC	CASSQDGTRVVETQYF
TRBD2	.	TRBV5-1	TRBJ2-5	TGCGCCAGCAGCTCCGGTAGCGGGGGCCAAGAGACCCAGTACTTC	CASSSGSGGQETQYF
.	.	TRBV7-2	TRBJ1-2	TGTGCCAGCAGCATCACGGCAGGGTTCTATGGCTACACCTTC	CASSITAGFYGYTF
.	.	TRBV11-2	TRBJ1-3	TGTGCCAGCAGCCTAGCCATGAGAGAGGAGGGTGCTGGAAACACCATATATTTT	CASSLAMREEGAGNTIYF
.	.	TRBV3-1/TRBV3-2	TRBJ1-1	TGTGCCAGCAGGAGAGGACAGACCACTGAAGCTTTCTTT	CASRRGQTTEAFF
.	.	TRBV3-1/TRBV3-2	TRBJ1-1	TGTGCCAGCAGCTTCGGGAACACTGAAGCTTTCTTT	CASSFGNTEAFF
TRBD2	few	TRBV7-6	TRBJ2-7	TGTGCCAGCAGCCCCATTTTGGGGGGGGAGCAGTACTTC	CASSPILGGEQYF
.	.	TRBV6-2/TRBV6-3	TRBJ1-6	TGTGCCAGCAGTTCCAGGGAACTTGCGGATAATTCACCCCTCCACTTT	CASSSRELADNSPLHF
.	.	TRBV24-1	TRBJ2-3	TGTGCCACCAGTGACCCTGGGGGGGCTTCGACAGATACGCAGTATTTT	CATSDPGGASTDTQYF
.	.	TRBV10-3	TRBJ2-5	TGTGCCGCTCAGGGGCAGGGGCCATTCCAAGAGACCCAGTACTTC	CAAQGQGPFQETQYF
.	once	TRBV6-2/TRBV6-3	TRBJ1-1	TGTGCCAGCAGTTACTCGAGTAGAGGGTCCCGAATGAACACTGAAGCTTTCTTT	CASSYSSRGSRMNTEAFF
TRBD2	.	TRBV5-1	TRBJ2-5	TGCGCCACCGGGACTAGCGGGGAAGAGACCCAGTACTTC	CATGTSGEETQYF
.	.	TRBV5-6	TRBJ2-7	TGTGCCAGCAGCTTCACGGGGGGCGGTTACGAGCAGTACTTC	CASSFTGGGYEQYF
TRBD1	.	TRBV7-9	TRBJ2-7	TGTGCCAGCAGCTTAGCCACCGGGACAGGTCTCTACGAGCAGTACTTC	CASSLATGTGLYEQYF
.	.	TRBV29-1	TRBJ2-3	TGCAGCGTCACTTGGTTACCAACTACAATCTCTGTCACAGATACGCAGTATTTT	CSVTWLPTTISVTDTQYF